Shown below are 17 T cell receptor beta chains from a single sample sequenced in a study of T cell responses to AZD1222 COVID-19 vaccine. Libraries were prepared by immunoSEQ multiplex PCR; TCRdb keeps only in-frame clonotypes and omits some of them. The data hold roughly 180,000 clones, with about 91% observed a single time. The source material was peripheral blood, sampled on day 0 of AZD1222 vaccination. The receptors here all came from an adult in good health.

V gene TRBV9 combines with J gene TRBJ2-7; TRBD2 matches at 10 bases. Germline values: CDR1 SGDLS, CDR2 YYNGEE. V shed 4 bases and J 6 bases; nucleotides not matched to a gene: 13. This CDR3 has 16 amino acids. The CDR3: CASSPLVKREGGEQYF. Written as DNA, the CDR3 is TGTGCCAGCAGCCCTCTTGTTAAGCGGGAGGGGGGCGAGCAGTACTTC. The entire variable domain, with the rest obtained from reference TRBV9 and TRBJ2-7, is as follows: DSGVTQTPKHLITATGQRVTLRCSPRSGDLSVYWYQQSLDQGLQFLIQYYNGEERAKGNILERFSAQQFPDLHSELNLSSLELGDSALYFCASSPLVKREGGEQYFGPGTRLTVT.

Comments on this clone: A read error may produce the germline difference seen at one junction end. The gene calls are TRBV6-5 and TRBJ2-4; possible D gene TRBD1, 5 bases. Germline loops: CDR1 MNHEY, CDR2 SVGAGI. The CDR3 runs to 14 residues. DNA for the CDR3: TGTGCCAGCACCCTCTCTTTAGACCAGGGCAGGGCCGGCTTC. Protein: CASTLSLDQGRAGF.

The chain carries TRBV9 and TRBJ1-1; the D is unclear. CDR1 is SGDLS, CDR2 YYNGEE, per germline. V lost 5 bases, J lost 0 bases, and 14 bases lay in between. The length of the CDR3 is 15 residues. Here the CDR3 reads CASSSGLEMNTEAFF. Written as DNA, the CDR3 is TGTGCCAGCAGTTCAGGACTGGAAATGAACACTGAAGCTTTCTTT.

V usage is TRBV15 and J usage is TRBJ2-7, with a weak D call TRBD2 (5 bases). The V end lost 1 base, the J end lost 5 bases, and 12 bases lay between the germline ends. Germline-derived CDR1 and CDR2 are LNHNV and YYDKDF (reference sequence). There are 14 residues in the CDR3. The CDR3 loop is CATSRGGPGDEQYF. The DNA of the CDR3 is TGTGCCACCAGCAGAGGTGGACCCGGGGACGAGCAGTACTTC.

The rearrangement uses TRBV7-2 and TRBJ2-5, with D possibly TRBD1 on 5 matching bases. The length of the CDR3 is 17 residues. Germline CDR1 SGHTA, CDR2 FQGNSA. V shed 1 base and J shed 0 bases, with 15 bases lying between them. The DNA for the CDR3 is TGTGCCAGCAGCTTAGGAGTTGGGGCCCAATACCAAGAGACCCAGTACTTC. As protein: CASSLGVGAQYQETQYF.

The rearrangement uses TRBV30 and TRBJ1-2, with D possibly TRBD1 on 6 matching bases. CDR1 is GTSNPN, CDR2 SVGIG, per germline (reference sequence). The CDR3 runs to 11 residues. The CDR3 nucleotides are TGTGCACGAGGGGGAGCCGATGGCTACACCTTC. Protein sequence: CARGGADGYTF.

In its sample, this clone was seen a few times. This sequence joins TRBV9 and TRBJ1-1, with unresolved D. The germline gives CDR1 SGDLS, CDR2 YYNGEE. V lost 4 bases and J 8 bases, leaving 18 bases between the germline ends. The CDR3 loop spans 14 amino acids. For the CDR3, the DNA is TGTGCCAGCAGCCCCGGAGACGGGCCGATAGAAGCTTTCTTT. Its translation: CASSPGDGPIEAFF.

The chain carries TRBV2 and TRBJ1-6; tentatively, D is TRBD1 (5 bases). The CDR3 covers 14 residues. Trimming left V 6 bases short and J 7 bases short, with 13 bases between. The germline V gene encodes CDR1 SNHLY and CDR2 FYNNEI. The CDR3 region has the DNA TGTGCCAGCAGGGACGGGACGGTGAATTCACCCCTCCACTTT. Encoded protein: CASRDGTVNSPLHF.

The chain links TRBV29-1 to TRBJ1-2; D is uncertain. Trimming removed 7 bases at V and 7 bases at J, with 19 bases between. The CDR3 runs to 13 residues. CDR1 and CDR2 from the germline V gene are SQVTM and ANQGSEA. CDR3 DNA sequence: TGCAGCGCCGGCCATCCAATGGCAGGTGGCTACACCTTC. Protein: CSAGHPMAGGYTF.

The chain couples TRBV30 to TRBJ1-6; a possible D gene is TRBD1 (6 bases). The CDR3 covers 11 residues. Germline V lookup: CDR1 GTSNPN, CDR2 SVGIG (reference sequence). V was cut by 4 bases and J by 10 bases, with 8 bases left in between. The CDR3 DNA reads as TGTGCCTGGAAAAGGGGGTCACCCCTCCACTTT. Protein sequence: CAWKRGSPLHF.

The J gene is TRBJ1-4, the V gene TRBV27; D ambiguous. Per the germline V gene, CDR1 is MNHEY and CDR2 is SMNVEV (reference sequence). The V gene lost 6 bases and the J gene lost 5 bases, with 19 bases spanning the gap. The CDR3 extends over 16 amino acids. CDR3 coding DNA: TGTGCCAGCAGCTCCGGACGCCAAAGAAGCAATGAAAAACTGTTTTTT. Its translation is CASSSGRQRSNEKLFF.

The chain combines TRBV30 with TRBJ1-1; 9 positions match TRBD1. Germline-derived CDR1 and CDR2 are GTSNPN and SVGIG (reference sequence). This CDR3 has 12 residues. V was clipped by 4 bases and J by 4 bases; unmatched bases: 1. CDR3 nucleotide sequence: TGTGCCTGGAACAGGGGGCTCACTGAAGCTTTCTTT. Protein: CAWNRGLTEAFF. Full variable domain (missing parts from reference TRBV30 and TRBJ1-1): SQTIHQWPATLVQPVGSPLSLECTVEGTSNPNLYWYRQAAGRGLQLLFYSVGIGQISSEVPQNLSASRPQDRQFILSSKKLLLSDSGFYLCAWNRGLTEAFFGQGTRLTVV.

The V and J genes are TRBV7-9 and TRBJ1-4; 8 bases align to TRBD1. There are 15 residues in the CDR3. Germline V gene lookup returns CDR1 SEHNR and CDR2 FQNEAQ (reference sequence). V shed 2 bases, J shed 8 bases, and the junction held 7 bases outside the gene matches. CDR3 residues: CASSLQAGGVEKLFF. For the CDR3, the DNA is TGTGCCAGCAGCTTACAGGCAGGGGGCGTAGAAAAACTGTTTTTT.

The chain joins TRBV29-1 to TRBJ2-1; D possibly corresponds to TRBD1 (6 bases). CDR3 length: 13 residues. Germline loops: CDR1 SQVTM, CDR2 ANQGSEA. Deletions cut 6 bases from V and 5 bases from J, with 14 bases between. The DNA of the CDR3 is TGCAGCGTCGCCGGGACAACGGACAATGAGCAGTTCTTC. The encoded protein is CSVAGTTDNEQFF.

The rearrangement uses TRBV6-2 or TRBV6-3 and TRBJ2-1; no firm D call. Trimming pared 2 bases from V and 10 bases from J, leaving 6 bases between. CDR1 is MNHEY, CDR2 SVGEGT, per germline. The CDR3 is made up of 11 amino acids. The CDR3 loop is CASSYIEEQFF. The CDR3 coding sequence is TGTGCCAGCAGTTACATCGAGGAGCAGTTCTTC.

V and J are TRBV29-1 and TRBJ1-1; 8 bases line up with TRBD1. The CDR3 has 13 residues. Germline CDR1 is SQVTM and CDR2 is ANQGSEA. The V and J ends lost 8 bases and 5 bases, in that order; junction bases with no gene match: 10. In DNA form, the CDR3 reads TGCAGCCTAGATTCTAGGACAGGGACTGAAGCTTTCTTT. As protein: CSLDSRTGTEAFF. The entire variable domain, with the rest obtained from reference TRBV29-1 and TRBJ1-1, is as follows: SAVISQKPSRDICQRGTSLTIQCQVDSQVTMMFWYRQQPGQSLTLIATANQGSEATYESGFVIDKFPISRPNLTFSTLTVSNMSPEDSSIYLCSLDSRTGTEAFFGQGTRLTVV.

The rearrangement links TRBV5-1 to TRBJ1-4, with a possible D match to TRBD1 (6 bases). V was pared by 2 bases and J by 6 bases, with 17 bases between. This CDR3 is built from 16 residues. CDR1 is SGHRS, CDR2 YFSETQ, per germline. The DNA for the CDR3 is TGCGCCAGCAGCTTAGGGCAGGGGAAGAAGGATGAAAAACTGTTTTTT. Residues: CASSLGQGKKDEKLFF.